This TCR beta chain stems from a study of blood T cell repertoires in COVID-19. At the level of the study: The origin of the acute and convalescent COVID-19 samples was the United States, Italy and Spain. PBMCs, B-cell-depleted T cells, or T cells were the source of the cDNA or gDNA that made up the material.

The CDR3 has 16 amino acids. The germline V gene encodes CDR1 WNHNN and CDR2 SYGVQD (reference sequence). V gave up 6 bases and J gave up 0 bases; unmatched junction bases: 6. Original processing methods: Amplification of reference gene primers provided the estimated nucleated cell counts. TCRdb's table, derived via immunoSEQ multiplex PCR, lists solely in-frame clones and lacks some. V and J calls and clone size follow that table, whereas D and trimming were derived from the DNA. This table has approximately 300,000 clones, 75% to 90% appearing once. The chain is built from TRBV10-1 and TRBJ2-1; 9 nucleotides agree with TRBD1. The sequencing input was peripheral blood. The TCR comes from a woman in her thirties or forties with acute or convalescent COVID-19. CDR3 amino acids: CASRPGQGPSYNEQFF. DNA of the CDR3: TGCGCCAGCAGGCCCGGACAGGGGCCCTCCTACAATGAGCAGTTCTTC.